The 4 T cell receptor beta chains below all came from one sample that was sequenced in a study of T-cell memory formation after mild COVID-19. TCRdb recomputed calls from the 5' RACE reads with MiXCR, one row per CDR3 protein. The sample contains 25,000 or so distinct CDR3 sequences, approximately 7% of which appear only once. Sequencing used PBMCs or a T cell subset sorted from them (not recorded which). Receptor source: an adult woman who had mild COVID-19 (a few samples of this study predate the infection). Cell type and time point are not known.

This clonotype was found a few times. The chain employs TRBV5-4 and TRBJ2-1, with D perhaps TRBD1 (5 bases). V lost 0 bases and J 9 bases, leaving 13 bases between the germline ends. Germline CDR1 is SGHNT and CDR2 is YYREEE (reference sequence). This CDR3 comprises 14 residues. As DNA, the CDR3 is TGTGCCAGCAGCTTGGTGGCAGGGTTGGTTGAGCAGTTCTTC. Amino acids: CASSLVAGLVEQFF.

This clonotype has ten or more counts. This rearrangement joins TRBV20-1 to TRBJ2-7; D uncertain. The V gene lost 5 bases and the J gene lost 1 base, with 6 bases spanning the gap. Germline V gene sequence: CDR1 DFQATT, CDR2 SNEGSKA (reference sequence). This CDR3 is 11 amino acids long. The CDR3 sequence is CSAERSYEQYF. The CDR3 nucleotides are TGCAGTGCTGAAAGATCCTACGAGCAGTACTTC.

This clonotype was counted ten times or more. One end of the junction varies from germline; a read error may be responsible. This chain links TRBV7-7 with TRBJ2-3; 9 nucleotides align to TRBD1. CDR3 length equals 14 residues. In germline, CDR1 is SSHAT, CDR2 FNYEAQ (reference sequence). As DNA, the CDR3 is TGTGCTAGCAGCCCCGACAGGGGGACAGATACGCAGTATTTT. It is translated as CASSPDRGTDTQYF. Variable domain in full (rest from reference TRBV7-7 and TRBJ2-3): GAGVSQSPRYKVTKRGQDVTLRCDPISSHATLYWYQQALGQGPEFLTYFNYEAQPDKSGLPSDRFSAERPEGSISTLTIQRTEQRDSAMYRCASSPDRGTDTQYFGPGTRLTVL.

Many counts were recorded for this clonotype. The chain joins TRBV24-1 to TRBJ1-2, with D uncertain. CDR3 size: 12 residues. The germline V gene encodes CDR1 KGHDR and CDR2 SFDVKD. The germline V and J ends were trimmed by 9 bases and 2 bases, with 9 bases remaining between them. For the CDR3, the DNA is TGTGCCACCGCTCATACGAACTATGGCTACACCTTC. Protein sequence: CATAHTNYGYTF.